These T cell receptor beta chains were read from a single sample in a study of blood T cell repertoires in COVID-19. Only in-frame clones appear in the TCRdb table, and some are missing; sequencing was by immunoSEQ multiplex PCR. The data hold about 320,000 clones, with about 85% observed a single time. The sequenced sample consisted of PBMCs or T cells enriched from blood (not recorded which). These receptors all come from a woman aged 25 to 39 who had been exposed to COVID-19. Each CDR3 is given with its conserved first and last residue. The order of the fields is V gene, CDR3 length, clone size, D gene, J gene, CDR3 DNA, CDR3 protein. A D gene is named only where the DNA matches it firmly. Size is omitted from some rows. Given values are once, few, many or a class for expanded clones.

TRBV7-9,15,.,.,TRBJ1-3,TGTGCCAGCAGCGCACAGGGTCCTCAAGGAAACACCATATATTTT,CASSAQGPQGNTIYF
TRBV27,16,.,TRBD1,TRBJ2-1,TGTGCCAGCTGTCAAACCTCCGGGACAGGGAACAATGAGCAGTTCTTC,CASCQTSGTGNNEQFF
TRBV3-1/TRBV3-2,14,.,.,TRBJ1-5,TGTGCCAGCAGCCAAGATCACAGTAATCAGCCCCAGCATTTT,CASSQDHSNQPQHF
TRBV2,13,.,.,TRBJ2-7,TGTGCCAGCAGTGATGGGGGGACTTACGAGCAGTACTTC,CASSDGGTYEQYF
TRBV10-3,16,.,.,TRBJ2-1,TGTGCCATCAGTGATCCGAGTCTAGGCTCCTACAATGAGCAGTTCTTC,CAISDPSLGSYNEQFF
TRBV18,16,.,TRBD2,TRBJ2-7,TGTGCCAGCTCACCACCGTCAGCGGGGGCCACCTACGAGCAGTACTTC,CASSPPSAGATYEQYF
TRBV9,16,.,.,TRBJ2-2,TGTGCCAGCAGCGCCCACCGGGACTCTTCCACCGGGGAGCTGTTTTTT,CASSAHRDSSTGELFF
TRBV30,13,.,TRBD1,TRBJ1-2,TGTGCCTGGCACGGACAGGGTGTTTGGGGCTACACCTTC,CAWHGQGVWGYTF
TRBV19,15,.,TRBD1,TRBJ2-7,TGTGCCAGTAGTATGGGACCGGGACAGGGGCACGAGCAGTACTTC,CASSMGPGQGHEQYF
TRBV7-3,15,once,TRBD2,TRBJ2-7,TGTGCCAGCAGCTTAATGGCGGGAGGGTCCTACGAGCAGTACTTC,CASSLMAGGSYEQYF
TRBV6-2/TRBV6-3,14,once,.,TRBJ1-2,TGTGCCAGCAGTAAGCCTCGAGACTACTATGGCTACACCTTC,CASSKPRDYYGYTF
TRBV9,16,.,.,TRBJ1-3,TGTGCCAGCAGCGATAACATGCGAACGGGTGGAAACACCATATATTTT,CASSDNMRTGGNTIYF
TRBV29-1,13,.,.,TRBJ1-2,TGCAGCGTATCGGGGGGAGGGGGTTATGGCTACACCTTC,CSVSGGGGYGYTF
TRBV7-2,14,.,TRBD1,TRBJ2-7,TGTGCCAGCAGCCCACAGGGGGCCTCCTACGAGCAGTACTTC,CASSPQGASYEQYF
TRBV6-1,17,once,.,TRBJ1-6,TGTGCCAGCAGTGCACAGGGAATTAGCTCCTATAATTCACCCCTCCACTTT,CASSAQGISSYNSPLHF
TRBV12-3/TRBV12-4,12,.,.,TRBJ1-2,TGTGCCAGCAGTTTAGATGCAGATGGCTACACCTTC,CASSLDADGYTF